Each of the 30 T cell receptor beta chains below was sequenced from the same sample in a study of human T cells and chemical hapten exposure. Time point given: pre-sensitization, week 0. The sample's treatment: therapeutic diphenylcyclopropenone sensitization with weekly scalp DPC. TCRdb analysed the RACE reads with MiXCR anew, one entry per CDR3 protein. The sample gives approximately 80,000 distinct CDR3 sequences, 12% to 15% of which show up once; 3.5% to 6% is in the top ten. The sample was whole blood, taken in connection with sensitization to the hapten diphenylcyclopropenone (DPC). The receptors were gathered from a woman aged 45-65 years with alopecia areata. Some clones in this sample may be carry-over from other donors' samples.

This clonotype has a count of ten or more. This chain joins TRBV6-2 or TRBV6-3 and TRBJ1-5; unclear D gene. The CDR3 is 13 residues long. V lost 6 bases, J lost 9 bases, and 15 bases lay in between. Germline-derived CDR1 and CDR2 are MNHEY and SVGEGT. The CDR3 nucleotides are TGTGCCAGCAGCCTTATTGGAGGAGGGCCCCAGCATTTT. Translated, it gives CASSLIGGGPQHF.

This clonotype was seen only a few times. The chain links TRBV6-5 to TRBJ1-2, with 8 bases lining up with TRBD1. The CDR3 loop spans 14 amino acids. Germline CDR1 and CDR2: MNHEY and SVGAGI. Trimming took 8 bases from V and 7 from J; bases not matched to a gene: 12. This CDR3 reads CASRRDQGAIGYTF. CDR3 in DNA: TGTGCCAGCCGCCGGGATCAGGGGGCGATTGGCTACACCTTC.

CDR3 bases: TGTGCCAGCAGCTCCGGGATAGCGGGAGAGGGCGGGGAGCTGTTTTTT. Translating gives CASSSGIAGEGGELFF. The chain is built from TRBV7-2 and TRBJ2-2, with 9 bases lining up with TRBD2. The germline gives CDR1 SGHTA, CDR2 FQGNSA. The junction had 10 bases not matched to a gene; V was cut back by 4 bases and J by 7 bases. There are 16 residues in the CDR3.

This clonotype showed up just a few times. The chain carries TRBV11-1 and TRBJ2-5; 10 bases agree with TRBD2. Germline-derived CDR1 and CDR2 are SGHAT and FQDESV (reference sequence). CDR3 length equals 15 residues. Trimming at V came to 5 bases and at J to 5 bases, leaving 8 bases not matched to a gene. The CDR3 coding sequence is TGTGCCAGCAGCCATAGGACTAGCGGAGGGGAGACCCAGTACTTC. Its translation: CASSHRTSGGETQYF.

J is TRBJ1-1 and V is TRBV3-1; 9 bases map to TRBD1. The CDR3 totals 14 residues. The trim removed 3 bases at V and 4 bases at J, leaving 3 bases unmatched. CDR1 and CDR2 from the germline V gene are LGHDT and YNNKEL (reference sequence). The chain's CDR3 is CASSQGQGSTEAFF. As DNA, the CDR3 is TGTGCCAGCAGCCAGGGACAGGGAAGCACTGAAGCTTTCTTT.

This clonotype has just a few counts. The chain uses TRBV5-1 and TRBJ2-5; the match to TRBD1 covers 7 bases. CDR3 length equals 13 residues. With V trimmed by 4 bases and J by 2 bases, 2 bases remained unmatched. Germline V gene sequence: CDR1 SGHRS, CDR2 YFSETQ. This chain's CDR3 is CASSTQGQETQYF. CDR3 sequence (DNA): TGCGCCAGCAGCACACAGGGGCAAGAGACCCAGTACTTC.

The genes are TRBV20-1 and TRBJ2-7, with 9 bases lining up with TRBD2. Germline-derived CDR1 and CDR2 are DFQATT and SNEGSKA (reference sequence). V lost 4 bases and J lost 3; bases outside the gene matches: 10. The CDR3 runs 15 residues. CDR3 region: CSAKKAGGPGYEQYF. The CDR3 DNA reads as TGCAGTGCTAAAAAGGCGGGAGGGCCGGGCTACGAGCAGTACTTC.

This clonotype is judged medium-sized. The rearrangement uses TRBV10-3 and TRBJ2-3; D is undetermined. Per germline, CDR1 ENHRY and CDR2 SYGVKD. The CDR3 has 13 amino acids. The CDR3 loop reads CALKAGSTDTQYF. CDR3 nucleotides: TGTGCGCTCAAGGCAGGTTCCACAGATACGCAGTATTTT.

This clonotype showed up just a few times. This chain uses TRBV29-1 with TRBJ2-3; maybe TRBD2 (5 bases). V was cut by 3 bases and J by 1 base, with 5 bases left in between. This CDR3 is built from 12 residues. CDR1 and CDR2 from the germline V gene are SQVTM and ANQGSEA. The CDR3 sequence is CSVDSGTDTQYF. The DNA of the CDR3 is TGCAGCGTTGATAGCGGCACAGATACGCAGTATTTT.

The sample holds many counts of this clonotype. The chain combines TRBV10-3 with TRBJ2-3; D gene ambiguous. Germline CDR1 reads ENHRY; CDR2 reads SYGVKD. This CDR3 comprises 14 residues. Trimming cost V 7 bases and J 0 bases, with 11 bases left between them. The CDR3 bases are TGTGCCATCACTCAGAGTCCTAGCACAGATACGCAGTATTTT. This codes for CAITQSPSTDTQYF.

This clonotype was counted a few times. V gene TRBV28 combines with J gene TRBJ2-1; TRBD1 is a possible D gene (5 bases). From germline, CDR1 is MDHEN and CDR2 SYDVKM. The CDR3 totals 12 residues. Trimming removed 5 bases at V and 8 bases at J, with 10 bases between. CDR3 sequence reads: CASSTSRDEQFF. CDR3 in DNA: TGTGCCAGCAGTACGAGCAGGGATGAGCAGTTCTTC. The variable domain in full, completed from reference TRBV28 and TRBJ2-1, reads DVKVTQSSRYLVKRTGEKVFLECVQDMDHENMFWYRQDPGLGLRLIYFSYDVKMKEKGDIPEGYSVSREKKERFSLILESASTNQTSMYLCASSTSRDEQFFGPGTRLTVL.

The chain joins TRBV12-5 to TRBJ2-1; 11 nucleotides match TRBD2. The germline CDR1 and CDR2 sequences are LGHNT and FRNRAP. The J segment lost 4 bases and the V segment lost 4 bases, leaving 9 bases of the junction unmatched. There are 17 residues in the CDR3. The CDR3 loop reads CASGSDRLAGLYNEQFF. In DNA, the CDR3 is TGTGCTAGTGGTTCTGACCGACTAGCGGGATTATACAATGAGCAGTTCTTC. The full variable domain, completed using reference TRBV12-5 and TRBJ2-1, is DARVTQTPRHKVTEMGQEVTMRCQPILGHNTVFWYRQTMMQGLELLAYFRNRAPLDDSGMPKDRFSAEMPDATLATLKIQPSEPRDSAVYFCASGSDRLAGLYNEQFFGPGTRLTVL.

This clonotype was seen a few times. V is TRBV20-1 and J is TRBJ2-7; D uncertain. Germline V gives CDR1 DFQATT, CDR2 SNEGSKA (reference sequence). V was trimmed by 6 bases and J by 0 bases, leaving 15 bases between them. This CDR3 is 14 amino acids long. CDR3 DNA: TGCAGTGCCGATAGACCTGAAAGCTCCTACGAGCAGTACTTC. Translating gives CSADRPESSYEQYF.

This clonotype came up a few times. The rearrangement joins TRBV20-1 to TRBJ2-2; D is uncertain. CDR1 DFQATT and CDR2 SNEGSKA come from the germline V gene (reference sequence). CDR3 size: 13 residues. The germline V and J ends were trimmed by 3 bases and 5 bases, with 10 bases remaining between them. In nucleotides, the CDR3 is TGCAGTGCTAGGTTGAGGAGTACCGGGGAGCTGTTTTTT. This translates into CSARLRSTGELFF.

This clonotype was recorded at least ten times. The rearrangement uses TRBV7-9 and TRBJ2-6; the match to TRBD1 covers 8 bases. Germline V lookup: CDR1 SEHNR, CDR2 FQNEAQ (reference sequence). Unmatched junction bases numbered 3, after V lost 2 bases and J lost 0 bases. This CDR3 spans 17 amino acids. Here the CDR3 reads CASSLRDRYSGANVLTF. In nucleotides, the CDR3 is TGTGCCAGCAGCTTACGGGACAGGTACTCTGGGGCCAACGTCCTGACTTTC.

This clonotype was counted a few times. The V gene is TRBV28, the J gene TRBJ2-5; D gene ambiguous. Trimming removed 2 bases from V and 2 bases from J, with 12 bases in between. The germline V gene encodes CDR1 MDHEN and CDR2 SYDVKM. This CDR3 has 15 amino acids. The CDR3, as DNA: TGTGCCAGCAGTTTAAGAAGGCATTTTCAAGAGACCCAGTACTTC. Translating gives CASSLRRHFQETQYF. Together with reference TRBV28 and TRBJ2-5, the CDR3 gives the full variable domain: DVKVTQSSRYLVKRTGEKVFLECVQDMDHENMFWYRQDPGLGLRLIYFSYDVKMKEKGDIPEGYSVSREKKERFSLILESASTNQTSMYLCASSLRRHFQETQYFGPGTRLLVL.

This rearrangement joins TRBV27 to TRBJ1-1; D call uncertain. The V gene lost 3 bases and the J gene lost 4 bases, with 15 bases spanning the gap. Germline V gives CDR1 MNHEY, CDR2 SMNVEV (reference sequence). The CDR3 is 15 residues long. The CDR3 loop reads CASSFGSGLATEAFF. DNA for the CDR3: TGTGCCAGCAGTTTCGGGTCAGGTTTGGCCACTGAAGCTTTCTTT.

This clonotype has a handful of counts. The chain couples TRBV10-1 to TRBJ2-7, with 7 bases identical to TRBD1. Per germline, CDR1 WNHNN and CDR2 SYGVQD (reference sequence). J was trimmed by 2 bases and V by 0 bases; bases with no gene match: 1. The CDR3 totals 14 residues. CDR3 sequence reads: CASSESGQPYEQYF. CDR3 sequence (DNA): TGCGCCAGCAGTGAGTCGGGACAGCCCTACGAGCAGTACTTC.

The CDR3 DNA follows: TGTGCCAGCAGCCAAGATGCGGTCCCGGGGAACATTCAGTACTTC. Amino acids: CASSQDAVPGNIQYF. This chain links TRBV3-1 with TRBJ2-4, with D perhaps TRBD2 (5 bases). Germline assignment: CDR1 LGHDT and CDR2 YNNKEL (reference sequence). There are 15 residues in the CDR3. Trimming took 0 bases from V and 7 from J, leaving 13 bases between them.

This clonotype has just a few counts. The rearrangement links TRBV7-6 to TRBJ2-3; D perhaps matches TRBD2 (5 bases). V dropped 0 bases and J dropped 1 base, with 8 bases sitting between them. CDR1 SGHVS and CDR2 FNYEAQ come from the germline V gene. CDR3 length equals 15 residues. CDR3 DNA sequence: TGTGCCAGCAGCTTAGCAGGACTTCGCACAGATACGCAGTATTTT. Translating it yields CASSLAGLRTDTQYF.

V usage is TRBV5-1 and J usage is TRBJ2-1, with 8 nucleotides matching TRBD2. The CDR3 runs to 17 residues. Unmatched junction bases numbered 5, after V lost 0 bases and J lost 0 bases. Per the germline V gene, CDR1 is SGHRS and CDR2 is YFSETQ. DNA of the CDR3: TGCGCCAGCAGCTTGGCTTTTGCGGGAGGCTCCTACAATGAGCAGTTCTTC. Its translation: CASSLAFAGGSYNEQFF.

This clonotype came up a few times. The V call is TRBV18, the J call TRBJ1-2, with D uncertain. Trimming removed 0 bases at V and 4 bases at J, with 12 bases between. Per the germline V gene, CDR1 is KGHSH and CDR2 is LQKENI. The CDR3 loop spans 15 amino acids. DNA for the CDR3: TGTGCCAGCTCACCACCGGAAAGCGTTGTCTATGGCTACACCTTC. It codes for CASSPPESVVYGYTF.

The genes are TRBV29-1 and TRBJ2-2; possible D gene TRBD1, 5 bases. V gave up 7 bases and J gave up 3 bases, with 15 bases separating them. There are 14 residues in the CDR3. Germline values: CDR1 SQVTM, CDR2 ANQGSEA. This CDR3 is CSAARTRDTGELFF. The CDR3, as DNA: TGCAGCGCTGCACGGACAAGAGACACCGGGGAGCTGTTTTTT.

As DNA, the CDR3 is TGTGCCAGCAGCCAGGGTTTCGATCAGCCCCAGCATTTT. Its translation: CASSQGFDQPQHF. The chain joins TRBV6-6 to TRBJ1-5; a possible D gene is TRBD1 (5 bases). The CDR3 is 13 amino acids. Germline V gene lookup returns CDR1 MNHNY and CDR2 SVGAGI (reference sequence). Deletions cut 6 bases from V and 5 bases from J, with 11 bases between.

This clonotype was picked up many times. The V and J genes are TRBV29-1 and TRBJ2-1; D is unresolved. Trimming shortened V by 4 bases and J by 5 bases, and 12 bases separated the two germline ends. Germline V CDR1 and CDR2: SQVTM, ANQGSEA. The CDR3 runs to 13 residues. The CDR3 here is CSVAVGPDNEQFF. The DNA for the CDR3 is TGCAGCGTTGCTGTGGGTCCAGACAATGAGCAGTTCTTC.

This clonotype was seen at least ten times. The chain uses TRBV11-2 and TRBJ2-7; no reliable D call. Trimming removed 5 bases at V and 6 bases at J, with 14 bases between. CDR3 length: 13 residues. Germline CDR1 reads SGHAT; CDR2 reads FQNNGV. The CDR3 sequence is CASSPGPPLEQYF. The CDR3, as DNA: TGTGCCAGCAGCCCCGGGCCGCCCCTCGAGCAGTACTTC.

This chain links TRBV2 with TRBJ1-1, with D perhaps TRBD1 (6 bases). Germline CDR1 reads SNHLY; CDR2 reads FYNNEI. This CDR3 contains 14 residues. The ends were cut back, 5 bases at V and 3 bases at J, with 13 bases in the middle. DNA of the CDR3: TGTGCCAGCAGTACCGTCAGGGGAGACACTGAAGCTTTCTTT. This sequence encodes CASSTVRGDTEAFF.

V usage is TRBV7-2 and J usage is TRBJ2-7; 10 nucleotides match TRBD2. The CDR3 sequence is 15 residues long. Germline V lookup: CDR1 SGHTA, CDR2 FQGNSA. With 6 bases clipped from V and 5 bases from J, the junction kept 10 bases outside the gene matches. The chain's CDR3 is CASSQSGRAWDEQYF. CDR3 nucleotides: TGTGCCAGCAGTCAAAGCGGGAGGGCCTGGGACGAGCAGTACTTC. Full variable domain (missing parts from reference TRBV7-2 and TRBJ2-7): GAGVSQSPSNKVTEKGKDVELRCDPISGHTALYWYRQSLGQGLEFLIYFQGNSAPDKSGLPSDRFSAERTGGSVSTLTIQRTQQEDSAVYLCASSQSGRAWDEQYFGPGTRLTVT.

This sequence joins TRBV12-3 or TRBV12-4 and TRBJ1-2, with 7 bases identical to TRBD1. The V segment lost 6 bases and the J segment 5 bases; nucleotides outside the gene matches: 3. The CDR3 is 12 amino acids. CDR3 loop: CASRGTDYGYTF. CDR3 bases: TGTGCCAGCAGGGGGACAGATTATGGCTACACCTTC.

The chain employs TRBV28 and TRBJ2-5, with TRBD1 matching 8 bases. From germline, CDR1 is MDHEN and CDR2 SYDVKM. Unmatched junction bases numbered 6, after V lost 6 bases and J lost 3 bases. The CDR3 consists of 14 residues. The CDR3 reads CASSSPGGKETQYF. Written as DNA, the CDR3 is TGTGCCAGCAGCTCCCCAGGGGGCAAAGAGACCCAGTACTTC. Variable domain in full (rest from reference TRBV28 and TRBJ2-5): DVKVTQSSRYLVKRTGEKVFLECVQDMDHENMFWYRQDPGLGLRLIYFSYDVKMKEKGDIPEGYSVSREKKERFSLILESASTNQTSMYLCASSSPGGKETQYFGPGTRLLVL.